The entry below gives a single TCR beta chain sequence along with its context. The antigen is undetermined. These data are taken from a study of T cell responses to AZD1222 COVID-19 vaccine. Study background: Some second doses came at about 4 weeks and others at about 12 weeks; these were pooled.

Study-level results: With dominance at 160-218 and 743-854, vaccine-associated CD4 TCRs spanned spike. Samples come after the peak T cell response, not at day 14.

TCRdb's table, derived via immunoSEQ multiplex PCR, lists solely in-frame clones and lacks some. The sample includes about 150,000 clones, 75% to 95% of them seen just once. The TCR sequence derives from an adult in good health. The sample here was peripheral blood, taken on day 0 of AZD1222 vaccination.

This CDR3 is CASSDGLGELFF. The CDR3 DNA reads TGTGCCAGCAGTGATGGACTCGGGGAGCTGTTTTTT. The chain uses TRBV25-1 and TRBJ2-2, with a weak D call TRBD2 (5 bases). The V and J ends lost 3 bases and 7 bases respectively, with 6 bases between them. Germline V gene data show CDR1 as MGHDK and CDR2 as SYGVNS. The CDR3 loop spans 12 amino acids.